This TCR beta chain was observed in a study of T cell responses to AZD1222 COVID-19 vaccine. On this clone itself: Its matching antigen is unknown.

Study-level results: Repertoire samples came only from after the peak T cell response. Seropositive AZD1222 recipients at baseline numbered only 6 or 7. Among spike-specific TCRs, nearly half reportedly target unmutated variant regions. Among the donors, most were white British and more were female, and clonal diversity was possibly underestimated.

Per germline, CDR1 MDHEN and CDR2 SYDVKM. This CDR3 contains 13 residues. V lost 6 bases and J lost 5, with 11 bases in between. Some clones are missing from TCRdb's copy, which holds only in-frame ones; the method was immunoSEQ multiplex PCR. Seen here are about 100,000 clones, approximately 87% observed once, and the top ten hold 4% to 5%. Sequenced here: peripheral blood, sampled on day 0 of MenACWY control vaccination. V is TRBV28 and J is TRBJ1-5; TRBD1 is a possible D gene (5 bases). The origin of this receptor is an adult in good health. The CDR3 here is CASSYRSDQPQHF. The CDR3 coding sequence is TGTGCCAGCAGCTACAGGTCCGATCAGCCCCAGCATTTT.